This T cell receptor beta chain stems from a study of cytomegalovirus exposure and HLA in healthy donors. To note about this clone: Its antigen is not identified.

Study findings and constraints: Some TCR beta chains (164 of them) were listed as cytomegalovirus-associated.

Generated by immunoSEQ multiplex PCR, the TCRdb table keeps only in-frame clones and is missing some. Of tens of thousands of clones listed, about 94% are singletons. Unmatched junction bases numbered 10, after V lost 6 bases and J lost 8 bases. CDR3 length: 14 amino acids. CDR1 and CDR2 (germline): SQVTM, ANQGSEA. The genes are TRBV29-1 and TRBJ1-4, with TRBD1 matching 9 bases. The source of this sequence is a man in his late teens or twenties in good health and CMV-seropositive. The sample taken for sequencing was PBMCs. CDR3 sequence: CSVATGGAGEKLFF. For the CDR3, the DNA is TGCAGCGTAGCAACAGGGGGCGCGGGGGAAAAACTGTTTTTT.